These T cell receptor beta chains were read from a single sample in a study of T cells in Graves' hyperthyroidism and ophthalmopathy. TCRdb fed the multiplex PCR reads into MiXCR, producing one record per CDR3 protein. Here the sample spans around 440,000 distinct CDR3 sequences, around 14% being singletons. The sequenced sample was blood. Receptors originate from a woman in her late teens or twenties with Graves' hyperthyroidism. Both conserved end residues are part of each CDR3. Fields, in order: D gene, J gene, clone size, V gene, CDR3 protein, CDR3 DNA. D genes are given only for firm matches. The listing skips clone size in some rows; elsewhere it reads once, few, many or a size class.

>TRBD2|TRBJ2-1|many|TRBV12-3/TRBV12-4
CASTPGGGSYNEQFF
TGTGCCAGCACTCCCGGGGGGGGTTCCTACAATGAGCAGTTCTTC
>NA|TRBJ1-6|many|TRBV5-1
CASSFSDYNSPLHF
TGCGCCAGCAGCTTTTCAGACTATAATTCACCCCTCCACTTT
>TRBD1|TRBJ1-6|few|TRBV6-6
CASSYQGVGYNSPLHF
TGTGCCAGCAGTTACCAGGGGGTGGGCTATAATTCACCCCTCCACTTT
>NA|TRBJ2-5|NA|TRBV15
CATRQRGPRYF
TGTGCCACCAGACAACGGGGTCCCCGGTACTTC
>NA|TRBJ1-6|many|TRBV28
CASRGNYNSPLHF
TGTGCCAGCAGGGGGAATTATAATTCACCCCTCCACTTT
>NA|TRBJ2-1|NA|TRBV6-1
CASSERRVNEQFF
TGTGCCAGCAGTGAGAGGCGGGTCAATGAGCAGTTCTTC
>NA|TRBJ2-1|many|TRBV27
CASSSGTEPYNEQFF
TGTGCCAGCAGTTCCGGGACGGAGCCTTACAATGAGCAGTTCTTC
>TRBD1|TRBJ2-1|many|TRBV6-1
CASSHFRDSSYNEQFF
TGTGCCAGCAGTCATTTTAGGGACAGCTCCTACAATGAGCAGTTCTTC
>NA|TRBJ2-7|NA|TRBV20-1
CSASRDPGAYSEQYF
TGCAGTGCTAGCCGAGACCCCGGGGCCTACTCCGAGCAGTACTTC
>NA|TRBJ1-3|NA|TRBV20-1
CSARQAGNTIYF
TGCAGTGCTAGACAGGCTGGAAACACCATATATTTT
>NA|TRBJ2-7|many|TRBV27
CASSLNGNYEQYF
TGTGCCAGCAGTTTAAACGGGAACTACGAGCAGTACTTC
>NA|TRBJ1-1|many|TRBV6-6
CASSYSTLVMNTEAFF
TGTGCCAGCAGTTACTCGACTCTGGTAATGAACACTGAAGCTTTCTTT
>NA|TRBJ2-5|many|TRBV11-2
CASSHQVGIETQYF
TGTGCCAGCAGCCACCAGGTGGGAATAGAGACCCAGTACTTC
>NA|TRBJ2-6|NA|TRBV15
CATSRARTGANVLTF
TGTGCCACCAGCAGAGCAAGGACTGGGGCCAACGTCCTGACTTTC
>NA|TRBJ2-3|many|TRBV27
CASSLFPPRDHTDTQYF
TGTGCCAGCAGTTTATTCCCCCCTAGGGATCACACAGATACGCAGTATTTT
>NA|TRBJ2-7|many|TRBV3-1
CASSQDPGQSYEQYF
TGTGCCAGCAGCCAAGACCCCGGACAGTCCTACGAGCAGTACTTC
>NA|TRBJ2-7|NA|TRBV11-3
CASSPLDSAEQYF
TGTGCCAGCAGCCCTTTAGATTCGGCCGAGCAGTACTTC
>TRBD1|TRBJ1-2|many|TRBV7-2
CASSSVRQGTYGYTF
TGTGCCAGCAGCTCCGTGCGACAGGGGACGTATGGCTACACCTTC
>NA|TRBJ1-1|many|TRBV5-1
CASSPDRITEAFF
TGCGCCAGCAGCCCTGACAGGATCACTGAAGCTTTCTTT
>TRBD2|TRBJ2-1|NA|TRBV29-1
CSSWDGLAGSPYNEQFF
TGCAGCTCGTGGGACGGACTAGCGGGGAGCCCCTACAATGAGCAGTTCTTC
>NA|TRBJ2-2|NA|TRBV5-1
CASSLGINTWTGELFF
TGCGCCAGCAGCTTGGGGATAAATACGTGGACCGGGGAGCTGTTTTTT
>TRBD1|TRBJ1-6|many|TRBV15
CATSWRDSNSPLHF
TGTGCCACCAGCTGGCGGGACAGCAATTCACCCCTCCACTTT
>NA|TRBJ2-2|NA|TRBV12-3/TRBV12-4
CASNLGTAASRDTGELFF
TGTGCCAGCAATTTGGGAACAGCCGCGAGTCGCGACACCGGGGAGCTGTTTTTT
>TRBD1|TRBJ1-5|NA|TRBV12-3/TRBV12-4
CASSQAGGLSNQPQHF
TGTGCCAGCAGCCAGGCAGGGGGCCTTTCCAATCAGCCCCAGCATTTT
>NA|TRBJ2-1|many|TRBV3-1
CASSHLTANNEQFF
TGTGCCAGCAGCCACTTGACAGCAAACAATGAGCAGTTCTTC
>NA|TRBJ1-2|NA|TRBV7-2
CASSLVTAGDGYTF
TGTGCCAGCAGCTTAGTTACAGCCGGAGATGGCTACACCTTC
>TRBD1|TRBJ2-2|many|TRBV5-1
CASSVGTVTAGELFF
TGCGCCAGCAGCGTCGGGACAGTCACTGCCGGGGAGCTGTTTTTT
>TRBD1|TRBJ2-7|NA|TRBV29-1
CSARQGAGEQYF
TGCAGCGCCCGACAGGGGGCCGGGGAGCAGTACTTC
>NA|TRBJ1-2|NA|TRBV5-1
CASSLTGEDYGYTF
TGCGCCAGCAGCTTGACGGGGGAGGACTATGGCTACACCTTC
>TRBD1|TRBJ2-7|many|TRBV5-1
CASAGRQGSYEQYF
TGCGCCAGCGCGGGCCGACAGGGCTCCTACGAGCAGTACTTC
>NA|TRBJ1-1|NA|TRBV7-8
CASSPGPAPNTEAFF
TGTGCCAGCAGCCCAGGACCCGCCCCGAACACTGAAGCTTTCTTT
>NA|TRBJ1-1|many|TRBV18
CASSPQSRGGTEAFF
TGTGCCAGCTCACCTCAATCCCGGGGAGGTACTGAAGCTTTCTTT
>TRBD1|TRBJ1-5|many|TRBV20-1
CSAETGYSNQPQHF
TGCAGTGCTGAGACAGGGTATAGCAATCAGCCCCAGCATTTT